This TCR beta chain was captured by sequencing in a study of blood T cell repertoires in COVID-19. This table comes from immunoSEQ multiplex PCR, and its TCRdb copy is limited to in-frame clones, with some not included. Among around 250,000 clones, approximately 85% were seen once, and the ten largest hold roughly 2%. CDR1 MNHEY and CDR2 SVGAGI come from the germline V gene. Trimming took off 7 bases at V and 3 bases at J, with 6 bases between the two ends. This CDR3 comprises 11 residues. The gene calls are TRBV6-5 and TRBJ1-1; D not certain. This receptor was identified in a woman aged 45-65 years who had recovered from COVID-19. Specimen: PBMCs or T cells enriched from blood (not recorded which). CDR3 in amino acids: CASTYDTEAFF. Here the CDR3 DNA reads TGTGCCAGCACGTATGACACTGAAGCTTTCTTT.